The 22 T cell receptor beta chains below all came from one sample that was sequenced in a study of regulatory T cells in long-lasting Graves disease. Specified time point: newly diagnosed GD, antithyroid drugs for less than 3 months. Extracted RNA from PBMCs served as the source of the TCR library. Building the TCR beta libraries relied on iRepertoire HTBI primers, and CDR3 regions underwent Arm-PCR. In TCRdb, the multiplex PCR reads were re-called with MiXCR into one record per CDR3 protein. The sample gives approximately 460,000 distinct CDR3 sequences, over 15% of which show up once; over 8.5% is in the top ten. The same data also contributed to another study, on T cells in Graves' hyperthyroidism and ophthalmopathy.

The sequenced sample was peripheral blood mononuclear cells (PBMCs), obtained at new diagnosis, from a patient treated with antithyroid drugs. These receptors all stem from a woman in her thirties with Graves disease.

This clonotype was seen many times. The gene calls are TRBV12-3 or TRBV12-4 and TRBJ1-1; D not resolved. V dropped 2 bases and J dropped 10 bases, with 14 bases sitting between them. The CDR3 runs 13 residues. Here the CDR3 reads CASSLYPGRGAFF. Written as DNA, the CDR3 is TGTGCCAGCAGTTTATATCCGGGCCGTGGAGCTTTCTTT.

This clonotype was counted ten times or more. The V and J genes are TRBV24-1 and TRBJ2-3; 9 nucleotides match TRBD2. V shed 4 bases, J shed 5 bases, and the junction held 6 bases outside the gene matches. Germline V lookup: CDR1 KGHDR, CDR2 SFDVKD. The CDR3 length is 15 residues. DNA of the CDR3: TGTGCCACCAGTGAGCCTAGCGGGACGATAGATACGCAGTATTTT. Encoded protein: CATSEPSGTIDTQYF.

This clonotype was counted ten times or more. J is TRBJ2-7 and V is TRBV6-1, with TRBD1 matching over 7 bases. Germline V gene lookup returns CDR1 MNHNS and CDR2 SASEGT. The CDR3 spans 16 residues. The V and J ends lost 4 bases and 3 bases, in that order; junction bases with no gene match: 12. The CDR3 region is CASSAQRQGRSYEQYF. CDR3 coding DNA: TGTGCCAGCAGTGCCCAGAGACAGGGTCGTAGCTACGAGCAGTACTTC.

This clonotype was picked up many times. The chain is built from TRBV2 and TRBJ2-3; TRBD1 matches 8 bases. The CDR3 contains 13 residues. The junction had 8 bases not matched to a gene; V was cut back by 11 bases and J by 4 bases. CDR1 is SNHLY and CDR2 is FYNNEI in the germline V gene. The CDR3 bases are TGTGCCTGCCTAGGACAGGGCGCAGATACGCAGTATTTT. It specifies CACLGQGADTQYF.

The chain is built from TRBV7-8 and TRBJ1-3; no firm D call. This CDR3 comprises 16 residues. The germline CDR1 and CDR2 sequences are SGHVS and FQNEAQ. With 1 base removed from V and 0 bases from J, the gap between germline ends came to 10 bases. The CDR3: CASSLVGRSSGNTIYF. CDR3 nucleotide sequence: TGTGCCAGCAGCTTAGTCGGCAGGTCCTCTGGAAACACCATATATTTT.

On this clonotype: One end of the junction does not line up with germline, which may come from a read error. This chain uses TRBV28 with TRBJ2-7, with D perhaps matching TRBD2 (6 bases). This CDR3 region has 15 residues. The germline V gene encodes CDR1 MDHEN and CDR2 SYDVKM. CDR3 in amino acids: CASSQYGTGTYERYF. In DNA, the CDR3 is TGTGCCAGCAGTCAATACGGGACTGGCACCTACGAGCGGTACTTC.

This clonotype has only one observation. The chain recombines TRBV6-2 or TRBV6-3 with TRBJ2-6, with TRBD2 as a possible D gene (6 bases). The CDR3 totals 15 residues. The germline gives CDR1 MNHEY, CDR2 SVGEGT. The V end lost 5 bases, the J end lost 4 bases, and 12 bases lay between the germline ends. CDR3 nucleotides: TGTGCCAGCAGTCGACGGGGACTGGGGGCCAACGTCCTGACTTTC. Encoded protein: CASSRRGLGANVLTF.

This clonotype was detected ten times or more. The chain links TRBV28 to TRBJ1-1; the match to TRBD1 covers 11 bases. Looked up from germline, CDR1 is MDHEN and CDR2 is SYDVKM. V trimming: 1 base; J trimming: 5 bases; junction bases outside the gene matches: 3. CDR3 length: 15 residues. The CDR3, as DNA: TGTGCCAGCAGTTTATTGGGACAGGGGGGAACTGAAGCTTTCTTT. This gives the protein CASSLLGQGGTEAFF.

This clonotype was counted ten times or more. This chain uses TRBV3-1 with TRBJ2-5; no definite D call. Trimming took off 6 bases at V and 5 bases at J, with 7 bases between the two ends. This CDR3 is built from 11 residues. Per the germline V gene, CDR1 is LGHDT and CDR2 is YNNKEL (reference sequence). The CDR3 loop is CASSHRETQYF. As DNA, the CDR3 is TGTGCCAGCAGTCATCGGGAGACCCAGTACTTC.

With respect to this clonotype: Given a much more abundant clone one base away, this may be a read error. The chain uses TRBV27 and TRBJ2-6, with a possible D match to TRBD2 (6 bases). The V and J ends lost 4 bases and 0 bases respectively, with 25 bases between them. This CDR3 is 21 amino acids long. Germline-derived CDR1 and CDR2 are MNHEY and SMNVEV (reference sequence). This chain's CDR3 is CASSSRGWGDSYPSGANVLTF. The CDR3 bases are TGTGCCAGCAGTTCACGGGGCTGGGGGGATAGCTACCCCTCTGGGGCCAACGTCCTGACTTTC.

Ten or more counts support this clonotype. The chain has TRBV6-5 and TRBJ1-1; D is undetermined. V was trimmed by 3 bases and J by 0 bases, leaving 17 bases between them. Germline V gene data show CDR1 as MNHEY and CDR2 as SVGAGI. The length of the CDR3 is 17 residues. CDR3 sequence reads: CASSYLQRQPMNTEAFF. Here the CDR3 DNA reads TGTGCCAGCAGTTATTTACAGAGACAACCCATGAACACTGAAGCTTTCTTT.

The table lists this clonotype with many counts. This chain joins TRBV12-3 or TRBV12-4 and TRBJ1-2, with D unresolved. Trimming shortened V by 1 base and J by 4 bases, and 10 bases separated the two germline ends. The CDR3 is made up of 14 amino acids. The DNA of the CDR3 is TGTGCCAGCAGTTTAGAGGGAACCAGCTATGGCTACACCTTC. Translating gives CASSLEGTSYGYTF.

The sample holds a few counts of this clonotype. The V call is TRBV10-3, the J call TRBJ2-2, with 7 bases matching TRBD1. Germline values: CDR1 ENHRY, CDR2 SYGVKD. CDR3 size: 13 residues. V was pared by 6 bases and J by 7 bases, with 5 bases of the junction left unmatched. The CDR3 region has the DNA TGTGCCATCAGGGCCGACAGGGACGGGGAGCTGTTTTTT. Translating it yields CAIRADRDGELFF.

V usage is TRBV28 and J usage is TRBJ2-7, with D perhaps matching TRBD1 (5 bases). The germline gives CDR1 MDHEN, CDR2 SYDVKM. The CDR3 covers 12 residues. V shed 7 bases and J shed 3 bases, with 10 bases lying between them. In DNA, the CDR3 is TGTGCCAGCAACCTGCAGGGCTACGAGCAGTACTTC. It is translated as CASNLQGYEQYF.

The chain combines TRBV4-1 with TRBJ1-2; D gene uncertain. There are 22 residues in the CDR3. V lost 0 bases and J 4 bases, leaving 33 bases between the germline ends. Germline V gene data show CDR1 as MGHRA and CDR2 as YSYEKL. The chain's CDR3 is CASSQDRGGPKRWPITSYGYTF. In nucleotides, the CDR3 is TGCGCCAGCAGCCAAGATCGTGGAGGCCCAAAAAGGTGGCCTATTACGTCCTATGGCTACACCTTC.

There are many counts of this clonotype. The rearrangement uses TRBV20-1 and TRBJ2-7; TRBD2 agrees at 10 bases. This CDR3 region has 15 residues. The ends lost 2 bases at V and 7 bases at J; junction bases unmatched: 11. Germline V gives CDR1 DFQATT, CDR2 SNEGSKA (reference sequence). CDR3 region: CSARRLELAGREQYF. The DNA of the CDR3 is TGCAGTGCTAGAAGGTTGGAACTAGCGGGGAGGGAGCAGTACTTC.

CDR3 loop: CASSFPKTGNTEAFF. The CDR3, as DNA: TGTGCCAGCAGTTTCCCAAAAACGGGGAACACTGAAGCTTTCTTT. J is TRBJ1-1 and V is TRBV6-2 or TRBV6-3; D uncertain. V lost 4 bases, J lost 1 base, and 13 bases lay in between. Germline CDR1 MNHEY, CDR2 SVGEGT. CDR3 length: 15 amino acids.

This clonotype was recorded many times. The chain has TRBV6-2 or TRBV6-3 and TRBJ2-1, with D tentatively TRBD1 (6 bases). There are 16 residues in the CDR3. V was cut by 5 bases and J by 0 bases, with 14 bases left in between. The V gene's germline CDR1 is MNHEY and CDR2 SVGEGT. The CDR3 loop reads CASSGRQASSYNEQFF. The CDR3 nucleotides are TGTGCCAGCAGTGGACGACAGGCAAGCTCCTACAATGAGCAGTTCTTC.

This rearrangement joins TRBV9 to TRBJ1-1; 7 positions agree with TRBD1. Germline lookup yields CDR1 SGDLS and CDR2 YYNGEE. This CDR3 has 14 amino acids. The V and J ends lost 0 bases and 1 base, in that order; junction bases with no gene match: 0. In nucleotides, the CDR3 is TGTGCCAGCAGCGTAGGGGACAGGAACACTGAAGCTTTCTTT. Protein sequence: CASSVGDRNTEAFF.

This clonotype was detected many times. V gene TRBV11-2 combines with J gene TRBJ2-1; 9 bases line up with TRBD2. CDR3 length: 13 residues. Germline values: CDR1 SGHAT, CDR2 FQNNGV. After removal of 6 bases from V and 4 bases from J, the junction contained 1 base not matched to a gene. The CDR3 DNA sequence: TGTGCCAGCAGGCTAGCGGGGTACAATGAGCAGTTCTTC. It specifies CASRLAGYNEQFF.

There are many counts of this clonotype. The chain combines TRBV10-3 with TRBJ2-1, with 9 bases matching TRBD2. J was trimmed by 0 bases and V by 10 bases; bases with no gene match: 4. Per germline, CDR1 ENHRY and CDR2 SYGVKD. The CDR3 length is 14 residues. The CDR3 is CATRTSDSYNEQFF. In DNA, the CDR3 is TGTGCCACGCGGACTAGCGACTCCTACAATGAGCAGTTCTTC.

This clonotype was counted ten times or more. The chain carries TRBV2 and TRBJ2-7; D unclear. The germline CDR1 and CDR2 sequences are SNHLY and FYNNEI. Trimming took 4 bases from V and 9 from J, leaving 7 bases between them. The length of the CDR3 is 10 residues. CDR3 coding DNA: TGTGCCAGCAGTGGTTGGGGGCAGTACTTC. This sequence encodes CASSGWGQYF.